A single sample is the source of the 15 T cell receptor beta chains below, sequenced in a study of OX40 agonist ivuxolimab in advanced cancers. This table comes from immunoSEQ multiplex PCR, and its TCRdb copy is limited to in-frame clones, with some not included. Of roughly 65,000 clones listed, around 86% were seen once; the top ten hold under 0.5%. Here the sequenced sample was CD4+ or CD8+ T cells sorted from blood, taken in a trial of the OX40 agonist ivuxolimab. All receptors derive from an adult with an advanced solid tumor such as melanoma, head and neck, liver or kidney cancer.

V gene TRBV11-3 combines with J gene TRBJ2-1; D may be TRBD1 (6 bases). Trimming stripped 0 bases from V and 8 bases from J, with 14 bases between. The CDR3 contains 15 residues. Germline V lookup: CDR1 SGHNT, CDR2 YENEEA. The CDR3, as DNA: TGTGCCAGCAGCTTAGATTTACAGGGTCGCGATGAGCAGTTCTTC. Protein sequence: CASSLDLQGRDEQFF.

The V and J genes are TRBV4-2 and TRBJ1-2; 7 bases are a match to TRBD1. Germline V gene sequence: CDR1 LGHNA, CDR2 YNFKEQ. The V segment lost 0 bases and the J segment 3 bases; nucleotides outside the gene matches: 4. The CDR3 is made up of 15 amino acids. CDR3 loop: CASSQDLGGDYGYTF. Here the CDR3 DNA reads TGTGCCAGCAGCCAAGATTTAGGGGGCGACTATGGCTACACCTTC.

The chain joins TRBV5-1 to TRBJ2-1; 8 bases are shared with TRBD2. With V trimmed by 0 bases and J by 6 bases, 2 bases remained unmatched. CDR1 is SGHRS, CDR2 YFSETQ, per germline. The CDR3 runs 14 residues. CDR3: CASSLELAVNEQFF. The CDR3 nucleotides are TGCGCCAGCAGCTTGGAACTAGCGGTCAATGAGCAGTTCTTC.

The V call is TRBV19, the J call TRBJ2-1, with D perhaps TRBD2 (7 bases). Germline lookup yields CDR1 LNHDA and CDR2 SQIVND (reference sequence). The CDR3 runs 15 residues. Between the trimmed V and J ends, which lost 6 bases and 3 bases, there was a span of 15 bases. CDR3 nucleotide sequence: TGTGCCAGTAGCGCTGAGGGGGGGCACTACAATGAGCAGTTCTTC. It specifies CASSAEGGHYNEQFF.

The chain carries TRBV7-9 and TRBJ1-4; 7 positions agree with TRBD1. In germline, CDR1 is SEHNR, CDR2 FQNEAQ (reference sequence). V shed 5 bases and J 4 bases; nucleotides not matched to a gene: 7. CDR3 length: 15 amino acids. CDR3 residues: CASSRSQGINEKLFF. The CDR3, as DNA: TGTGCCAGCAGCCGGTCACAGGGGATTAATGAAAAACTGTTTTTT. Full variable domain (remainder filled in from reference TRBV7-9 and TRBJ1-4): DTGVSQNPRHKITKRGQNVTFRCDPISEHNRLYWYRQTLGQGPEFLTYFQNEAQLEKSRLLSDRFSAERPKGSFSTLEIQRTEQGDSAMYLCASSRSQGINEKLFFGSGTQLSVL.

V and J are TRBV5-4 and TRBJ1-1, with TRBD1 matching over 8 bases. Germline V gene sequence: CDR1 SGHNT, CDR2 YYREEE (reference sequence). The CDR3 length is 17 residues. With 0 bases clipped from V and 2 bases from J, the junction kept 9 bases outside the gene matches. CDR3 loop: CASSLEAGGMGNTEAFF. In DNA, the CDR3 is TGTGCCAGCAGCTTGGAGGCAGGGGGCATGGGTAACACTGAAGCTTTCTTT.

The chain combines TRBV5-1 with TRBJ2-5; tentative D call: TRBD2 (6 bases). The V gene's germline CDR1 is SGHRS and CDR2 YFSETQ. The CDR3 length is 13 residues. V shed 6 bases and J shed 7 bases, with 16 bases lying between them. The CDR3 loop reads CASTEEGTGTQYF. DNA of the CDR3: TGCGCCAGCACCGAGGAGGGGACGGGGACCCAGTACTTC.

DNA for the CDR3: TGCGCCAGCACTACGACTGCGAACTCCTACGAGCAGTACTTC. Translation: CASTTTANSYEQYF. This chain uses TRBV5-1 with TRBJ2-7; D uncertain. In germline, CDR1 is SGHRS, CDR2 YFSETQ. The CDR3 loop spans 14 amino acids. V gave up 6 bases and J gave up 0 bases, with 13 bases separating them.

This clone occurred once. The chain links TRBV7-2 to TRBJ1-3; tentatively, D is TRBD1 (5 bases). V lost 5 bases and J 0 bases, leaving 11 bases between the germline ends. In germline, CDR1 is SGHTA, CDR2 FQGNSA. This CDR3 has 15 residues. In DNA, the CDR3 is TGTGCCAGCAGCATGGACACTAGCTCTGGAAACACCATATATTTT. Protein product: CASSMDTSSGNTIYF.

This clone was seen once. The V gene is TRBV29-1, the J gene TRBJ2-2, with a possible D match to TRBD2 (5 bases). CDR1 SQVTM and CDR2 ANQGSEA come from the germline V gene. The CDR3 runs to 17 residues. The ends were cut back, 0 bases at V and 0 bases at J, with 14 bases in the middle. The CDR3 nucleotides are TGCAGCGTTGAAGAGGAGGAAGGGTGGTCGAACACCGGGGAGCTGTTTTTT. It is translated as CSVEEEEGWSNTGELFF.

This chain joins TRBV30 and TRBJ2-7; the D gene could be TRBD1 or TRBD2 (5 bases each). Germline V lookup: CDR1 GTSNPN, CDR2 SVGIG (reference sequence). Trimming removed 5 bases at V and 0 bases at J, with 8 bases between. This CDR3 region has 12 residues. The CDR3 sequence is CAWGGGSYEQYF. The CDR3 DNA follows: TGTGCCTGGGGTGGGGGCTCCTACGAGCAGTACTTC.

A single count supports this clone. The chain uses TRBV5-6 and TRBJ2-7; D may correspond to TRBD1 or TRBD2 (5 bases each). This CDR3 is built from 12 residues. The ends were cut back, 4 bases at V and 2 bases at J, with 7 bases in the middle. Germline loops: CDR1 SGHDT, CDR2 YYEEEE. CDR3 sequence (DNA): TGTGCCAGCAGCCGGGACGCCTACGAGCAGTACTTC. As protein: CASSRDAYEQYF.

This sequence joins TRBV18 and TRBJ2-5; the match to TRBD2 covers 10 bases. The CDR3 loop spans 15 amino acids. CDR1 is KGHSH and CDR2 is LQKENI in the germline V gene. J was trimmed by 5 bases and V by 4 bases; bases with no gene match: 7. The CDR3 coding sequence is TGTGCCAGCTCACTAGCTACTAGCGGGGATGAGACCCAGTACTTC. Its translation: CASSLATSGDETQYF.

The rearrangement links TRBV6-1 to TRBJ1-1; D gene ambiguous. The CDR3 contains 15 residues. In germline, CDR1 is MNHNS, CDR2 SASEGT. V lost 1 base and J 0 bases, leaving 9 bases between the germline ends. The CDR3 loop reads CASSEVAGMNTEAFF. The CDR3 bases are TGTGCCAGCAGTGAAGTTGCAGGAATGAACACTGAAGCTTTCTTT.

This chain connects TRBV2 to TRBJ2-5; 11 nucleotides align to TRBD1. CDR1 and CDR2 from the germline V gene are SNHLY and FYNNEI. This CDR3 spans 16 amino acids. V shed 7 bases, J shed 3 bases, and the junction held 10 bases outside the gene matches. The CDR3 is CASNEFGTGGEETQYF. CDR3 DNA sequence: TGTGCCAGCAATGAGTTCGGGACAGGGGGTGAAGAGACCCAGTACTTC. Complete variable domain (other parts from reference TRBV2 and TRBJ2-5): EPEVTQTPSHQVTQMGQEVILRCVPISNHLYFYWYRQILGQKVEFLVSFYNNEISEKSEIFDDQFSVERPDGSNFTLKIRSTKLEDSAMYFCASNEFGTGGEETQYFGPGTRLLVL.